The TCR beta chain under discussion was sequenced for a study of T-cell memory formation after mild COVID-19. On the study more broadly: Each donor largely had its own TCR clusters.

Regarding the study as a whole: Second-wave clones with a day 37 peak had unconfirmed SARS-CoV-2 specificity. The CD4+ clones that contracted clustered mainly within CM and EM, and the CD8+ clones concentrated in EMRA. Cross-reactive memory seemingly joined, as some responding clones were found in pre-infection memory.

V gave up 0 bases and J gave up 4 bases, with 10 bases separating them. There are 15 residues in the CDR3. CDR1 is MGHRA, CDR2 YSYEKL, per germline. TCRdb re-derived calls from the 5' RACE reads in MiXCR, one entry per CDR3 protein. This table has 220,000 or so distinct CDR3 sequences, more than 8% appearing once. In regard to this clonotype: The antigen is undetermined.

The sequenced sample was PBMCs or a T cell subset sorted from them (not recorded which). The receptor was isolated from a man aged 18 to 29 who had mild COVID-19 (a few samples of this study predate the infection). Cell type and time point are not known. The J gene is TRBJ2-1, the V gene TRBV4-1; D is perhaps TRBD2 (6 bases). The CDR3 is CASSQEEGTYNEQFF. The CDR3 region has the DNA TGCGCCAGCAGCCAAGAGGAGGGGACGTACAATGAGCAGTTCTTC.